The present entry profiles one T cell receptor (beta chain) with its context. Its antigen is unidentified. This entry comes from a study of T cell responses to AZD1222 COVID-19 vaccine. General observations from the study: Clonal diversity was possibly underestimated; the donors were predominantly white British and more often female. Repertoire collection took place solely once the T cell response had peaked.

Produced via immunoSEQ multiplex PCR; TCRdb's table is partial and in-frame only. The sample consists of fewer than 30,000 clones, about 86% of them appearing once. V trimming: 4 bases; J trimming: 8 bases; junction bases outside the gene matches: 9. The CDR3 has 15 amino acids. Germline CDR1 reads KGHSH; CDR2 reads LQKENI. The chain recombines TRBV18 with TRBJ2-1; 9 nucleotides match TRBD2. The origin of this receptor is an adult who received the AZD1222 COVID-19 vaccine. The specimen comprised peripheral blood, sampled 28 days after the second AZD1222 dose. The CDR3: CASSRTSVGIYEQFF. The CDR3 coding sequence is TGTGCCAGCTCACGGACTAGCGTCGGAATCTATGAGCAGTTCTTC. Filled out from reference TRBV18 and TRBJ2-1, the complete variable domain reads NAGVMQNPRHLVRRRGQEARLRCSPMKGHSHVYWYRQLPEEGLKFMVYLQKENIIDESGMPKERFSAEFPKEGPSILRIQQVVRGDSAAYFCASSRTSVGIYEQFFGPGTRLTVL.